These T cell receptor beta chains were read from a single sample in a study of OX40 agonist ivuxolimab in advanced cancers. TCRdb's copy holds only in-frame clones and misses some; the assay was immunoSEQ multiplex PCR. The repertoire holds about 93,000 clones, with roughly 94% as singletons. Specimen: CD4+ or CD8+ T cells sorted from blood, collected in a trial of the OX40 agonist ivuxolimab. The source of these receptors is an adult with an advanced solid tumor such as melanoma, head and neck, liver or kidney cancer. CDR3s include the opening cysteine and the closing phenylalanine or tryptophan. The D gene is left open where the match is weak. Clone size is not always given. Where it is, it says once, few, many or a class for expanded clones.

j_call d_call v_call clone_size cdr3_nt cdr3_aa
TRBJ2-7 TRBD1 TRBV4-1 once TGCGCCAGCAGCCAAGATGATGGGACAGCATACTCCTACGAGCAGTACTTC CASSQDDGTAYSYEQYF
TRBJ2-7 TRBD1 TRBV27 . TGTGCCAGCAGTTTAGGGGACAGTCGCTACGAGCAGTACTTC CASSLGDSRYEQYF
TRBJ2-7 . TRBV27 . TGTGCCAGTGGGGGGAGCTCCTACGAGCAGTACTTC CASGGSSYEQYF
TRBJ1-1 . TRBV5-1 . TGCGCCAGCAGCTTAACAACTCCCACTGAAGCTTTCTTT CASSLTTPTEAFF
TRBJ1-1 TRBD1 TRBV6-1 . TGTGCCAGCAGGGGACAGGGGGCCACTGAAGCTTTCTTT CASRGQGATEAFF
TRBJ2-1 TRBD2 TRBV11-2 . TGTGCCAGCAGCTTAGAAGCGGGGGGTATCAATGAGCAGTTCTTC CASSLEAGGINEQFF
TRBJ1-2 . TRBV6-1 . TGTGCCAGCACTACAGGATCCTATGGCTACACCTTC CASTTGSYGYTF
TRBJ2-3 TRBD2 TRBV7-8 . TGTGCCAGCAGCCTCTTACGAAGCGGGAGGACAGATACGCAGTATTTT CASSLLRSGRTDTQYF
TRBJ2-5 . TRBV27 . TGTGCCAGCAGTTTTACCGGGGCCCCCCAAGAGACCCAGTACTTC CASSFTGAPQETQYF
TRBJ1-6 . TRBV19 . TGTGCCACCGGACAGTTCTATAATTCACCCCTCCACTTT CATGQFYNSPLHF
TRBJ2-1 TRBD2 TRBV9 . TGTGCCAGCAGCGCGGCGACTAGCGGGATACTCAATGAGCAGTTCTTC CASSAATSGILNEQFF